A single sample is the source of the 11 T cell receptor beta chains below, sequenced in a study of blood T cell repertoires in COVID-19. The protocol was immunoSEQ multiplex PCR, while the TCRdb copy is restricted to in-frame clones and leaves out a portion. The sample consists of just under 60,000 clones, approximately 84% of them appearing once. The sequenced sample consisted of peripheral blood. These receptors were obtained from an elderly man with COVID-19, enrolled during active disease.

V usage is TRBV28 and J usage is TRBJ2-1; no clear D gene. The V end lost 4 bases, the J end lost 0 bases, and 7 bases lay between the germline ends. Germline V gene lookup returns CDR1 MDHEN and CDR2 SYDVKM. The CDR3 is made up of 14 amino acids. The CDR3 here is CASSSLFSYNEQFF. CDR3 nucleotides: TGTGCCAGCAGTTCCCTATTCTCCTACAATGAGCAGTTCTTC.

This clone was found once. As DNA, the CDR3 is TGCGCCAGCAGCTTGGTTCCAGGAACTTACAATGAGCAGTTCTTC. Protein product: CASSLVPGTYNEQFF. The chain employs TRBV5-1 and TRBJ2-1, with D hard to call. CDR3 length: 15 residues. The germline V gene encodes CDR1 SGHRS and CDR2 YFSETQ. V lost 0 bases to trimming and J lost 4 bases, with 11 bases between them.

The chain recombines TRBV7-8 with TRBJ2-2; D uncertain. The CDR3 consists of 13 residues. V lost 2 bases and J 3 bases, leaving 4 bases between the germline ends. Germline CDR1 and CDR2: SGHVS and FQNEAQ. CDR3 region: CASSLLYTGELFF. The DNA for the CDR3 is TGTGCCAGCAGCTTACTTTACACCGGGGAGCTGTTTTTT.

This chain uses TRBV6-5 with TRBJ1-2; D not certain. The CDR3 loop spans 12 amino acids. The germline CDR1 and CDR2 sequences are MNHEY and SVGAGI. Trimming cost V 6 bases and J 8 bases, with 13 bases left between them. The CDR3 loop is CASSRGLEGYTF. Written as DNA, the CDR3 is TGTGCCAGCAGCCGAGGCTTAGAAGGCTACACCTTC.

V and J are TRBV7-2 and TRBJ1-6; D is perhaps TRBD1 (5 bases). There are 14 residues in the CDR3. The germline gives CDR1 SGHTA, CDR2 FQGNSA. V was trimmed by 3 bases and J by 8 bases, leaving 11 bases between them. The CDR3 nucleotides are TGTGCCAGCAGCTTTGAAGGGGTGGATTCACCCCTCCACTTT. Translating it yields CASSFEGVDSPLHF.

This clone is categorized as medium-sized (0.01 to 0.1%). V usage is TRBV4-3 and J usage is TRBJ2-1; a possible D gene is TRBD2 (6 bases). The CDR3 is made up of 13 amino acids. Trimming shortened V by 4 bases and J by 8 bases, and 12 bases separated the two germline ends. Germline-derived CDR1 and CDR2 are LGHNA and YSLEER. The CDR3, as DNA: TGCGCCAGCAGCCTGGAGGGCTGGGATGAGCAGTTCTTC. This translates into CASSLEGWDEQFF.

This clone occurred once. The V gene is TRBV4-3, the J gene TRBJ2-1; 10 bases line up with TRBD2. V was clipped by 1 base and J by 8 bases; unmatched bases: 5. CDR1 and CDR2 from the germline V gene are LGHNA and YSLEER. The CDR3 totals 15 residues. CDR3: CASSQVPLAGDEQFF. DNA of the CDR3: TGCGCCAGCAGCCAAGTACCTCTAGCGGGAGATGAGCAGTTCTTC.

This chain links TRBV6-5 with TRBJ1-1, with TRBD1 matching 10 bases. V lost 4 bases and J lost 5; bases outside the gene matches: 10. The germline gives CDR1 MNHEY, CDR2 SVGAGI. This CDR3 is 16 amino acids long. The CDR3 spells CASSSPRDRGGTEAFF. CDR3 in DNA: TGTGCCAGCAGTTCCCCCCGGGACAGGGGAGGAACTGAAGCTTTCTTT.

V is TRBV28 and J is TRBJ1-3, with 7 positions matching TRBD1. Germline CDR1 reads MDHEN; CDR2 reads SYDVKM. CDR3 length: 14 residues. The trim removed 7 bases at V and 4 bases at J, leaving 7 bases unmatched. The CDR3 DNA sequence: TGTGCCAGCACCCTTCAGGGACAGGGAAACACCATATATTTT. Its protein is CASTLQGQGNTIYF.

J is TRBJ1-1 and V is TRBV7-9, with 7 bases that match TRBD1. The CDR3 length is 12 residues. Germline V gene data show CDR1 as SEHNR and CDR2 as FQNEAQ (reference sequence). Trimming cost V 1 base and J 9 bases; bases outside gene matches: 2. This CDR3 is CASSLGQGKAFF. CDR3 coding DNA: TGTGCCAGCAGCTTAGGACAGGGAAAAGCTTTCTTT.

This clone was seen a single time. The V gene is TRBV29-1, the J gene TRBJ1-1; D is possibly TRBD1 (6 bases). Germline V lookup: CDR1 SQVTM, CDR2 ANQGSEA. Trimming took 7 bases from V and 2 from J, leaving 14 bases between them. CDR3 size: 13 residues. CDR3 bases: TGCAGCGCCCTCGGACAGCCTAACACTGAAGCTTTCTTT. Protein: CSALGQPNTEAFF.